This TCR beta chain emerged from a study of CD4 T cells in lung cancer (dated by TCRdb to about 2019). Notes on the research overall: The study screened blood T cells of NSCLC patients for responses to candidate mutation-encoded neoepitopes and isolated neoantigen-specific CD4+ T-cell clones and TCRs. Aged 60 to 69 when blood was donated, the resected patients, most of whom were former smokers, had either lung adenocarcinoma or squamous cell carcinoma. Treatments received by the patients before blood donation included platinum chemotherapy, and some patients received nivolumab or pembrolizumab. The frequency of neoantigen-specific clonotypes in tumor resections, non-adjacent lung and cultured T-cell products was tracked by TCRB deep sequencing. General study outcomes and caveats: Rather than memory responses to the cancer, some blood-derived responses might reflect cross-reactivity or in vitro priming of naive T cells. Nonspecific IFNgamma producers of unknown purity were included among IFNgamma-sorted cells, so expanded lines were found to range from monoclonal to oligoclonal.

This clone has only one observation. Its antigen is still unknown. The input lacks base qualities; no much larger clone sits a single base away. From its cysteine to its phenylalanine, the CDR3 spans 14 amino acids. CDR3 DNA is the only sequence kept; it has 42 bases, read in frame from the first base. CDR1 and CDR2 are drawn from the germline V gene (reference sequence): PRHDT, FYEKMQ. V lost 0 bases and J lost 3 bases, and the count of bases not matched to a germline gene is 1. For about 12 days, PBMCs were stimulated with mutant 27-mer peptides together with IL21, IL7, IL15 and IL2, and afterward were restimulated with peptide-pulsed autologous B cells. Live IFNgamma-secreting T cells were sorted by cytokine capture on a FACS Aria2 after restimulation with peptide-pulsed B cells. At limiting dilution of around 3 or 10 cells per well, the sorted cells were expanded for roughly 13 to 21 days with irradiated allogeneic PBMCs, phytohemagglutinin and IL2. Peripheral blood samples or leukapheresis products were obtained from the patients. To screen the expanded lines for antigen specificity, an IFNgamma ELISA was run against autologous B cells pulsed with mutant peptides.

The library was made by the immunoSEQ multiplex PCR assay. DNA was isolated using Qiagen DNeasy or QIAamp micro DNA kits, and TCRB was sequenced using the Adaptive Biotechnology human TCRB sequencing kit. TCRB libraries were sequenced on an Illumina MiSeq. The authors processed their data as follows. The kit provider's software was used to analyze TCRB sequence data, and Fisher's exact test was applied to assess tumor enrichment of clonotype templates. Held by TCRdb, this immuneACCESS table contains in-frame sequences only and omits some clones. Under half of the omission traces to an unresolved V gene where checked; the cause of the rest is unknown. The V and J calls and clone size come from that table; D and trimming were worked out from the DNA. For this sample there are around 1,900 clones; around 64% appear just once. The ten largest account for 5% to 7.5% of the sample.

The material sequenced was a CD4+ T cell line or clone grown in culture. The clonotype was recovered from a woman aged 55-69 years with non-small cell lung cancer. Some clones in this sample may be carry-over from other donors' samples. The chain was built from TRBV13 and TRBJ1-2, and TRBD1 matches 7 of the central bases. The sequence in DNA is TGTGCCAGCAGCTTAGGCACAGGGGACTATGGCTACACCTTC. It is translated as CASSLGTGDYGYTF.